This T cell receptor beta chain was identified in a study of T cell repertoires in cytomegalovirus infection. Turning to the study itself: In the study, CMV epitopes included recently identified HLA-C-restricted and well-studied HLA-B-restricted ones. Both a matching HLA type and CMV infection were indicated by public TCR beta signatures.

To note about this clonotype: Its specificity is not known.

Study findings and constraints: Dominating the ex vivo response were TCR beta clonotypes that were CMV-specific and HLA-C-restricted. Cumulated frequencies of public TCR beta families served to identify carriers of CMV plus the relevant HLA.

MiXCR, run by TCRdb on the reads, gives a single entry per CDR3 protein. The table shows around 900,000 distinct CDR3 sequences, with approximately 32% occurring only once. Source: cultured CD8+ T cells from PBMCs, taken from culture after CMV antigen stimulation. The sequence came from a human donor in good health (CMV status not recorded). Some clones in this sample may be carry-over from other donors' samples.

The CDR3 DNA sequence: TGTGCCAGCAGCCCCATCCGGGACTACTCACTTCAGTACTTC. As protein: CASSPIRDYSLQYF. The chain uses TRBV7-8 and TRBJ2-5; TRBD2 agrees at 7 bases. CDR1 is SGHVS, CDR2 FQNEAQ, per germline. Trimming took 5 bases from V and 11 from J; bases not matched to a gene: 14. The CDR3 contains 14 residues.